The rows below give T cell receptor beta chains drawn from one sample of a study of blood T cell repertoires in COVID-19. TCRdb's copy holds only in-frame clones and misses some; the assay was immunoSEQ multiplex PCR. In the table there are fewer than 250,000 clones, 86% of which are singletons. Sequenced material: peripheral blood. Receptors were obtained from a woman at least 80 years old with COVID-19, enrolled during active disease. CDR3s include the opening cysteine and the closing phenylalanine or tryptophan. The D gene is left open where the match is weak. The listing skips clone size in some rows; elsewhere it reads once, few, many or a size class.

>-|TRBJ1-3|TRBV7-9|-
CASSFSSGTAGNTIYF
TGTGCCAGCAGCTTTTCCTCAGGGACTGCTGGAAACACCATATATTTT
>-|TRBJ1-3|TRBV5-1|-
CASSLGAGAGNTIYF
TGCGCCAGCAGCTTGGGGGCAGGGGCTGGAAACACCATATATTTT
>TRBD1|TRBJ2-7|TRBV7-2|few
CASSLGGTAAYEQYF
TGTGCCAGCAGCTTAGGGGGGACAGCAGCCTACGAGCAGTACTTC
>-|TRBJ1-2|TRBV7-9|-
CASSSTEGHGYTF
TGTGCCAGCAGTTCGACGGAGGGTCATGGCTACACCTTC
>TRBD1|TRBJ2-1|TRBV7-2|-
CASSLNTGGLGEQFF
TGTGCCAGCAGCTTAAACACAGGGGGGTTGGGGGAGCAGTTCTTC
>-|TRBJ2-1|TRBV6-5|-
CASRGGGSYNEQFF
TGTGCCAGCCGAGGAGGCGGCTCCTACAATGAGCAGTTCTTC
>TRBD2|TRBJ2-2|TRBV5-4|-
CARSLGGGATGELFF
TGTGCCCGCAGCTTGGGCGGGGGGGCCACCGGGGAGCTGTTTTTT
>TRBD1|TRBJ1-6|TRBV9|-
CASSALTGGRSPLHF
TGTGCCAGCAGCGCACTGACAGGGGGCAGATCACCCCTCCACTTT
>TRBD1|TRBJ2-1|TRBV2|-
CASGQGLGNEQFF
TGTGCCAGCGGACAGGGTCTGGGCAATGAGCAGTTCTTC
>-|TRBJ2-1|TRBV6-5|-
CASTPGRLGLNEQFF
TGTGCCAGCACGCCAGGGAGGTTGGGGCTCAATGAGCAGTTCTTC
>-|TRBJ2-1|TRBV4-2|-
CASSQLGRRDNEQFF
TGTGCCAGCAGCCAACTGGGGCGCAGAGACAATGAGCAGTTCTTC
>TRBD2|TRBJ2-3|TRBV9|-
CASSGGAGGPNTQYF
TGTGCCAGCAGTGGAGGAGCGGGGGGGCCAAATACGCAGTATTTT
>TRBD2|TRBJ2-5|TRBV5-6|-
CASSPRTSGISLRETQYF
TGTGCCAGCAGCCCTAGGACTAGCGGTATTTCTTTGCGGGAGACCCAGTACTTC
>-|TRBJ2-7|TRBV6-5|-
CASSLGRGGNYEQYF
TGTGCCAGCAGCCTGGGGCGGGGAGGCAATTACGAGCAGTACTTC
>-|TRBJ1-4|TRBV11-2|-
CASSSPRDGLNEKLFF
TGTGCCAGCAGCTCGCCCCGGGACGGACTAAATGAAAAACTGTTTTTT
>-|TRBJ1-1|TRBV19|few
CASSAPGTRKIGTEAFF
TGTGCCAGTAGTGCTCCCGGGACACGCAAAATTGGGACTGAAGCTTTCTTT
>TRBD1|TRBJ2-3|TRBV7-9|-
CASSLVWGTGRRNTQYF
TGTGCCAGCAGCTTAGTGTGGGGGACAGGGAGGCGAAATACGCAGTATTTT
>-|TRBJ1-2|TRBV30|-
CAWSVGHFYGYTF
TGTGCCTGGAGTGTGGGGCATTTCTATGGCTACACCTTC
>TRBD1|TRBJ1-5|TRBV30|-
CAWSLGQLSNQPQHF
TGTGCCTGGAGTTTGGGACAGCTTAGCAATCAGCCCCAGCATTTT
>TRBD1|TRBJ1-4|TRBV7-2|-
CASSLATRGQGEKLFF
TGTGCCAGCAGCTTAGCGACCAGGGGGCAGGGTGAAAAACTGTTTTTT
>TRBD1|TRBJ1-6|TRBV28|few
CASSSGQGNSPLHF
TGTGCCAGCAGTTCTGGACAGGGGAATTCACCCCTCCACTTT
>TRBD1|TRBJ1-2|TRBV4-1|many
CASSQGTGGYGYTF
TGCGCCAGCAGCCAGGGGACAGGGGGCTATGGCTACACCTTC
>TRBD2|TRBJ2-6|TRBV3-1/TRBV3-2|-
CASSSAASGLAGAISGANVLTF
TGTGCCAGCAGTTCTGCTGCCTCGGGACTAGCGGGGGCCATCTCTGGGGCCAACGTCCTGACTTTC
>-|TRBJ2-2|TRBV11-1|-
CASSLGGGTGELFF
TGTGCCAGCAGCTTAGGAGGGGGTACCGGGGAGCTGTTTTTT
>TRBD2|TRBJ2-1|TRBV7-6|-
CASSLALAGYPNEQFF
TGTGCCAGCAGCTTAGCGCTAGCGGGTTACCCCAATGAGCAGTTCTTC
>TRBD2|TRBJ2-3|TRBV5-1|-
CASSQREVDTQYF
TGCGCCAGCAGTCAGCGGGAGGTAGATACGCAGTATTTT